This TCR beta chain was observed in a study of T cells in Graves' hyperthyroidism and ophthalmopathy. Study results and limitations: Classification by a 13 V-J model distinguished ophthalmopathy from stable hyperthyroidism. Blood also showed most of the thyroid clonotypes that were expanded above 0.001.

In regard to this clonotype: The antigen is not known.

Amplified TCR beta CDR3 regions came from RNA transcripts. Primed by the HTBI set, a first-round RT-PCR was run on the TCR CDR3. TCRdb re-called the multiplex PCR reads through MiXCR, storing one row per CDR3 protein. The sample carries about 660,000 distinct CDR3 sequences, 45% recorded once. On the basis of clinical symptoms, serum thyroxine and TRAb, thyroid ultrasound and orbital computed tomography, diagnoses were made. Looked up from germline, CDR1 is MGHDK and CDR2 is SYGVNS. The ends lost 8 bases at V and 2 bases at J; junction bases unmatched: 8. The length of the CDR3 is 14 residues. Sequences were obtained from peripheral blood or thyroid tissue (not recorded which). This sequence originates from an adult man with Graves' disease, either hyperthyroidism or ophthalmopathy (not recorded which). The chain links TRBV25-1 to TRBJ2-7, with TRBD2 identical over 8 bases. This chain's CDR3 is CASVGPGGPYEQYF. The CDR3 coding sequence is TGTGCCAGCGTGGGGCCGGGGGGGCCCTACGAGCAGTACTTC.